This is a list of T cell receptor beta chains from one sample in a study of human T cells and chemical hapten exposure. TCRdb used MiXCR to reprocess the RACE reads, holding one entry per CDR3 protein. In the table there are some 110,000 distinct CDR3 sequences, less than 40% of which are singletons. This material consisted of whole blood, taken in connection with sensitization to the hapten diphenylcyclopropenone (DPC). Receptors were obtained from a man between 35 and 55 years old with alopecia areata. Some clones in this sample may be carry-over from other donors' samples. The CDR3 runs from the conserved cysteine through the conserved F or W. D genes are given only for firm matches. Where a row states a size, it is once, few, many or the class of an expanded clone; other rows omit it.

J gene | clone size | D gene | V gene | CDR3 protein | CDR3 DNA
TRBJ2-1 | - | - | TRBV29-1 | CSVETGLTLYNEQFF | TGCAGCGTTGAAACCGGACTGACTCTCTACAATGAGCAGTTCTTC
TRBJ2-1 | few | - | TRBV6-2/TRBV6-3 | CASSVGYNEQFF | TGTGCCAGCAGTGTAGGATACAATGAGCAGTTCTTC
TRBJ2-5 | - | TRBD2 | TRBV11-2 | CASSSLAGGPDQYF | TGTGCCAGCAGCTCTTTAGCGGGAGGGCCGGACCAGTACTTC
TRBJ2-1 | few | TRBD1 | TRBV28 | CASSGGGQGYNEQFF | TGTGCCAGCAGTGGAGGGGGACAGGGCTACAATGAGCAGTTCTTC
TRBJ2-7 | few | - | TRBV10-3 | CAISEGRPGEQYF | TGTGCCATCAGCGAGGGGCGGCCCGGAGAGCAGTACTTC
TRBJ2-3 | - | - | TRBV28 | CASSSSGAIDTQYF | TGTGCCAGCAGTTCCTCTGGGGCTATAGATACGCAGTATTTT
TRBJ1-4 | - | - | TRBV7-8 | CASSLAGRRNEKLFF | TGTGCCAGCAGCTTAGCGGGACGTAGGAATGAAAAACTGTTTTTT
TRBJ2-7 | few | TRBD1 | TRBV7-8 | CASSLAGAGGHEQYF | TGTGCCAGCAGCTTAGCAGGGGCAGGGGGCCACGAGCAGTACTTC
TRBJ2-6 | medium-sized | TRBD2 | TRBV6-2/TRBV6-3 | CASSYGGTPGLAANSGANVLTF | TGTGCCAGCAGTTACGGCGGGACACCAGGACTAGCGGCCAACTCTGGGGCCAACGTCCTGACTTTC
TRBJ2-3 | - | - | TRBV24-1 | CATSDPSIDTQYF | TGTGCCACCAGTGACCCCTCCATAGATACGCAGTATTTT
TRBJ2-7 | - | - | TRBV25-1 | CASKRSGKIYEQYF | TGTGCCAGCAAAAGGTCAGGGAAAATCTACGAGCAGTACTTC
TRBJ2-7 | few | TRBD1 | TRBV25-1 | CASSENRGAYEQYF | TGTGCCAGCAGTGAAAACAGGGGGGCCTACGAGCAGTACTTC
TRBJ2-1 | - | - | TRBV7-9 | CASSSPRNEQFF | TGTGCCAGCAGCTCCCCAAGGAATGAGCAGTTCTTC
TRBJ2-1 | once | - | TRBV28 | CASSQLTAYNEQFF | TGTGCCAGCAGTCAACTGACAGCCTACAATGAGCAGTTCTTC
TRBJ2-2 | - | TRBD1 | TRBV7-2 | CASSPRQGITTGELFF | TGTGCCAGCAGCCCCCGACAGGGGATCACGACCGGGGAGCTGTTTTTT
TRBJ1-2 | few | - | TRBV6-5 | CASSYAGTNYGYTF | TGTGCCAGCAGTTACGCAGGGACGAACTATGGCTACACCTTC
TRBJ2-1 | - | TRBD2 | TRBV5-4 | CASSGGLAGGRDEQFF | TGTGCCAGCAGCGGAGGACTAGCGGGAGGCCGCGATGAGCAGTTCTTC
TRBJ2-7 | - | TRBD1 | TRBV28 | CASSSGQGPFEQYF | TGTGCCAGCAGTTCGGGACAGGGTCCTTTCGAGCAGTACTTC
TRBJ2-4 | - | - | TRBV20-1 | CSARDGGAKNIQYF | TGCAGTGCTAGAGACGGGGGCGCCAAAAACATTCAGTACTTC
TRBJ1-5 | - | - | TRBV18 | CASSSGNGYSNQPQHF | TGTGCCAGCTCATCAGGGAACGGCTATAGCAATCAGCCCCAGCATTTT
TRBJ2-1 | - | TRBD1 | TRBV7-2 | CASSPRQGGNNEQFF | TGTGCCAGCAGCCCCCGACAGGGGGGCAACAATGAGCAGTTCTTC
TRBJ2-3 | - | TRBD1 | TRBV2 | CASSADRGNTDTQYF | TGTGCCAGCAGTGCGGACAGGGGTAACACAGATACGCAGTATTTT